The rows below give T cell receptor beta chains drawn from one sample of a study of chemoradiotherapy in HPV16-positive cancers. Produced via immunoSEQ multiplex PCR; TCRdb's table is partial and in-frame only. The sample consists of under 3,500 clones, 80% to 95% of them appearing once. The specimen was tumor tissue, collected from a patient who underwent chemoradiotherapy. All receptors come from a human donor with HPV-associated anogenital cancer. The CDR3 runs from the conserved cysteine through the conserved F or W. The D gene is left open where the match is weak. Size is omitted from some rows. Given values are once, few, many or a class for expanded clones.

j_gene | d_gene | abundance | v_gene | CDR3aa | CDR3nt
TRBJ2-7 | TRBD1 | . | TRBV7-2 | CASSLPDRGAYEQYF | TGTGCCAGCAGCTTGCCGGACAGGGGCGCCTACGAGCAGTACTTC
TRBJ2-5 | . | once | TRBV19 | CASRVRGEETQYF | TGTGCCAGTAGGGTTCGGGGCGAAGAGACCCAGTACTTC
TRBJ1-1 | . | . | TRBV5-1 | CASSLEGRGDPLSAEAFF | TGCGCCAGCAGCTTGGAAGGCAGGGGTGACCCCCTTAGTGCTGAAGCTTTCTTT
TRBJ2-1 | TRBD1 | . | TRBV5-1 | CASSLGDRNEQFF | TGCGCCAGCAGCTTGGGGGACAGGAATGAGCAGTTCTTC
TRBJ2-5 | . | . | TRBV7-3 | CASSLMAGQETQYF | TGTGCCAGCAGCTTAATGGCAGGGCAAGAGACCCAGTACTTC
TRBJ1-3 | . | . | TRBV18 | CASKNRSGNTIYF | TGTGCCAGCAAGAACCGCTCTGGAAACACCATATATTTT
TRBJ1-1 | . | . | TRBV6-1 | CASRRDKWGAFF | TGTGCCAGCAGACGCGACAAATGGGGGGCTTTCTTT
TRBJ2-2 | . | . | TRBV19 | CASNINFTGELFF | TGTGCCAGTAATATTAACTTCACCGGGGAGCTGTTTTTT
TRBJ2-5 | TRBD1 | . | TRBV11-3 | CASSRRRQGRWETQYF | TGTGCCAGCAGCCGACGCAGACAGGGGCGCTGGGAGACCCAGTACTTC
TRBJ2-2 | TRBD1 | . | TRBV29-1 | CSVGGTGTGELFF | TGCAGCGTCGGAGGGACAGGCACCGGGGAGCTGTTTTTT
TRBJ1-5 | . | once | TRBV19 | CASSITRNQPQHF | TGTGCCAGTAGTATCACCCGGAATCAGCCCCAGCATTTT
TRBJ1-2 | . | . | TRBV28 | CASSPTLTSYGYTF | TGTGCCAGCAGCCCGACACTTACCTCATATGGCTACACCTTC
TRBJ2-7 | . | . | TRBV18 | CASSPEVYEQYF | TGTGCCAGCTCACCAGAGGTGTACGAGCAGTACTTC
TRBJ2-1 | . | . | TRBV28 | CASSLLGRANEQFF | TGTGCCAGCAGTTTATTGGGTCGCGCCAATGAGCAGTTCTTC
TRBJ1-2 | . | . | TRBV19 | CASTRGDGRLNGYTF | TGTGCCAGTACCCGTGGGGACGGGCGTCTTAATGGCTACACCTTC
TRBJ1-5 | TRBD1 | . | TRBV19 | CASSIVRDRDQPQHF | TGTGCCAGTAGTATAGTTAGGGACAGGGATCAGCCCCAGCATTTT
TRBJ2-1 | TRBD2 | . | TRBV7-9 | CASSNDLAGGPGEQFF | TGTGCCAGCAGCAACGACCTAGCGGGGGGGCCCGGTGAGCAGTTCTTC
TRBJ2-1 | . | few | TRBV19 | CASSNEGGSYNEQFF | TGTGCCAGTTCCAACGAGGGGGGCTCCTACAATGAGCAGTTCTTC
TRBJ2-7 | . | few | TRBV25-1 | CASSELGARSYEQYF | TGTGCCAGCAGTGAATTAGGGGCGCGCTCCTACGAGCAGTACTTC
TRBJ1-3 | . | . | TRBV6-5 | CASSRGRTSGNTIYF | TGTGCCAGCAGTAGGGGACGAACCTCTGGAAACACCATATATTTT
TRBJ1-1 | . | . | TRBV4-3 | CASSPRYNTEAFF | TGCGCCAGCAGCCCTAGATATAACACTGAAGCTTTCTTT
TRBJ1-4 | TRBD1 | . | TRBV4-2 | CASSQAQGTGIITNEKLFF | TGTGCCAGCAGCCAAGCTCAGGGGACAGGGATAATCACTAATGAAAAACTGTTTTTT
TRBJ2-1 | TRBD1 | . | TRBV14 | CASSRIAGGVYNEQFF | TGTGCCAGCAGCCGCATCGCAGGGGGAGTTTACAATGAGCAGTTCTTC
TRBJ2-3 | . | . | TRBV2 | CASRAAGDTQYF | TGTGCCAGCAGAGCGGCCGGGGATACGCAGTATTTT
TRBJ2-7 | . | . | TRBV9 | CASSVELGKDEQYF | TGTGCCAGCAGCGTAGAGCTGGGAAAGGACGAGCAGTACTTC
TRBJ1-1 | . | . | TRBV2 | CASSTRVEAFF | TGTGCCAGCAGTACCCGGGTGGAGGCTTTCTTT
TRBJ1-4 | . | . | TRBV19 | CASYTGYGEKLFF | TGTGCCAGTTATACAGGGTACGGTGAAAAACTGTTTTTT
TRBJ1-1 | . | few | TRBV5-1 | CASSESLNTEAFF | TGCGCCAGCAGCGAGAGCCTCAACACTGAAGCTTTCTTT
TRBJ2-1 | TRBD1 | . | TRBV2 | CASSVTGAYNEQFF | TGTGCCAGCAGTGTGACAGGGGCCTACAATGAGCAGTTCTTC
TRBJ2-3 | TRBD2 | once | TRBV27 | CASSFGSGGADTQYF | TGTGCCAGCAGTTTTGGTAGCGGGGGGGCAGATACGCAGTATTTT
TRBJ2-1 | TRBD2 | few | TRBV7-9 | CASSHQLAEPGNEQFF | TGTGCCAGCAGCCATCAACTAGCGGAACCAGGGAATGAGCAGTTCTTC
TRBJ2-7 | TRBD1 | . | TRBV19 | CASSIGGGAGSEQYF | TGTGCCAGTAGTATAGGAGGGGGCGCTGGGAGCGAGCAGTACTTC
TRBJ2-7 | . | . | TRBV4-3 | CASSQEGGIVQYF | TGCGCCAGCAGCCAAGAAGGAGGGATCGTGCAGTACTTC
TRBJ2-7 | . | . | TRBV6-5 | CASSYGKAGSYEQYF | TGTGCCAGCAGTTACGGAAAGGCCGGCTCCTACGAGCAGTACTTC
TRBJ1-1 | . | . | TRBV6-5 | CASSPPGTRNTEAFF | TGTGCCAGCAGCCCACCCGGGACACGGAACACTGAAGCTTTCTTT
TRBJ1-3 | . | . | TRBV6-4 | CASSASGDSGNTIYF | TGTGCCAGCAGCGCCTCCGGGGACTCTGGAAACACCATATATTTT
TRBJ2-7 | TRBD2 | . | TRBV7-3 | CASSRAGDSSYEQYF | TGTGCCAGCAGCCGCGCGGGGGACTCTTCCTACGAGCAGTACTTC
TRBJ1-2 | . | . | TRBV5-6 | CASSFPYLNYGYTF | TGTGCCAGCAGCTTTCCCTACCTTAACTATGGCTACACCTTC
TRBJ2-7 | . | . | TRBV10-3 | CAISGEGASYYEQYF | TGTGCCATCAGTGGGGAGGGGGCTTCGTATTACGAGCAGTACTTC
TRBJ2-7 | TRBD2 | once | TRBV30 | CAWSVTSGVEQYF | TGTGCCTGGAGTGTAACTAGCGGGGTTGAGCAGTACTTC
TRBJ1-5 | . | . | TRBV2 | CASSMQGGGPQHF | TGTGCCAGCAGTATGCAGGGAGGAGGGCCCCAGCATTTT
TRBJ2-7 | TRBD2 | . | TRBV6-6 | CASRPLAGETYEQYF | TGTGCCAGCAGACCACTAGCGGGGGAGACCTACGAGCAGTACTTC
TRBJ1-1 | TRBD1 | . | TRBV4-1 | CASSLDRATEAFF | TGCGCCAGCAGCCTGGACAGGGCCACTGAAGCTTTCTTT
TRBJ2-2 | TRBD2 | . | TRBV4-1 | CASSQDRAGRELFF | TGCGCCAGCAGCCAAGATCGAGCGGGGCGGGAGCTGTTTTTT
TRBJ1-1 | . | . | TRBV29-1 | CSVEFNPNTEAFF | TGCAGCGTTGAATTTAACCCGAACACTGAAGCTTTCTTT
TRBJ1-1 | . | . | TRBV7-9 | CASSPSGGVNTEAFF | TGTGCCAGCAGCCCGTCGGGCGGGGTGAACACTGAAGCTTTCTTT
TRBJ2-3 | . | . | TRBV30 | CAWRTGTDTQYF | TGTGCCTGGAGGACCGGGACAGATACGCAGTATTTT
TRBJ2-2 | . | . | TRBV5-5 | CASSPDITGELFF | TGTGCCAGCAGCCCCGACATCACCGGGGAGCTGTTTTTT
TRBJ1-3 | . | . | TRBV7-7 | CASSPLPSSGNTIYF | TGTGCCAGCAGCCCCCTGCCTAGCTCTGGAAACACCATATATTTT
TRBJ2-5 | TRBD1 | . | TRBV18 | CASSRGQGKGEQYF | TGTGCCAGCTCCCGCGGACAGGGGAAAGGTGAGCAGTACTTC
TRBJ2-2 | . | . | TRBV6-1 | CASTSVGTGELFF | TGTGCCAGCACTAGTGTGGGCACCGGGGAGCTGTTTTTT